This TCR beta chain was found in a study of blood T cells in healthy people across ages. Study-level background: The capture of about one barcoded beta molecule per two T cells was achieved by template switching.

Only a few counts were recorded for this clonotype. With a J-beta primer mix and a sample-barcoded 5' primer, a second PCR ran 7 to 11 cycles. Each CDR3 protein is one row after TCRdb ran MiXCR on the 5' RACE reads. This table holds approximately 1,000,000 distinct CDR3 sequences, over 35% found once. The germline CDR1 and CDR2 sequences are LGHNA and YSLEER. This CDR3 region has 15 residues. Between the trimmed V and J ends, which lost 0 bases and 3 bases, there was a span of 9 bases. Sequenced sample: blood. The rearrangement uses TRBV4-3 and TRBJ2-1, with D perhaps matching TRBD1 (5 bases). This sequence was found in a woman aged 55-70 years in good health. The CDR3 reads CASSQEGVGYNEQFF. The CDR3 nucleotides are TGCGCCAGCAGCCAAGAAGGGGTCGGCTACAATGAGCAGTTCTTC.